This T cell receptor (beta chain) emerged from a study of T cells in Graves' hyperthyroidism and ophthalmopathy. In germline, CDR1 is DFQATT, CDR2 SNEGSKA (reference sequence). Between the trimmed V and J ends, which lost 5 bases and 5 bases, there was a span of 21 bases. This CDR3 has 15 amino acids. Researchers amplified the TCR beta CDR3 regions from RNA transcripts. The HTBI primer set drove a first-round RT-PCR of the TCR CDR3. A single record per CDR3 protein comes from TCRdb applying MiXCR to the multiplex PCR reads. This table holds around 300,000 distinct CDR3 sequences, 12% to 15% found once.

This clonotype was sampled from a woman aged 40 to 50 with Graves' ophthalmopathy. Sequenced input: blood. The chain has TRBV20-1 and TRBJ2-5, with a tentative D call TRBD2 (5 bases). The CDR3 coding sequence is TGCAGTGCTGCTCGCCAACTAGGAGTCGCGGAGACCCAGTACTTC. This encodes CSAARQLGVAETQYF.